This T cell receptor (beta chain) was retrieved from a study of control samples from healthy donors and cancer patients. This clone was found once. Repertoires were generated with immunoSEQ multiplex PCR, while TCRdb's copy carries only in-frame clones and drops some. The repertoire includes about 140,000 clones, 85% to 95% of them detected once, and around 14% sits in the top ten. The sample comprised blood. The TCR was taken from a man aged 35 to 55 in good health.

The CDR3 DNA sequence: TGTGCCAGTAGTCACCGGGTCCTGGGGAACACTGAAGCTTTCTTT. Protein product: CASSHRVLGNTEAFF. The chain links TRBV19 to TRBJ1-1; D remains unclear. The CDR3 runs 15 residues. The germline V gene has CDR1 LNHDA and CDR2 SQIVND (reference sequence). V lost 5 bases and J lost 1, with 14 bases in between.